Following are 9 T cell receptor beta chains from one sample sequenced in a study of spatial heterogeneity in lung cancer. Indicated time point: sample taken at primary tumor resection. Sequencing covered unsorted whole RNA taken from tumor, nontumor lung or frozen PBMC. TCRdb reprocessed the 5' RACE reads via MiXCR and lists one record per CDR3 protein. The repertoire holds some 12,000 distinct CDR3 sequences, with approximately 6.2% as singletons. The sequencing here drew on normal lung tissue next to the tumor, taken at surgery. These receptors all stem from a male donor with early-stage non-small cell lung cancer.

This clonotype is categorized as medium-sized. The library was built for alpha chains, so this beta chain is an off-target read and its size means little. This chain links TRBV6-2 or TRBV6-3 with TRBJ1-5; D not certain. Between the trimmed V and J ends, which lost 7 bases and 0 bases, there was a span of 19 bases. The CDR3 totals 17 residues. Germline V lookup: CDR1 MNHEY, CDR2 SVGEGT. CDR3 in DNA: TGTGCCAGCACCAACCGATTAGCGAGGTATAGCAATCAGCCCCAGCATTTT. Protein product: CASTNRLARYSNQPQHF.

This clonotype was found many times. The library was prepared for alpha chains; this beta chain is a stray read, so its frequency means little. The gene calls are TRBV3-1 and TRBJ2-7; unclear D gene. This CDR3 contains 14 residues. The germline V gene encodes CDR1 LGHDT and CDR2 YNNKEL (reference sequence). Trimming took 3 bases from V and 3 from J, leaving 12 bases between them. Here the CDR3 DNA reads TGTGCCAGCAGCCACGGTACAGTGATCTACGAGCAGTACTTC. Translation: CASSHGTVIYEQYF.

This clonotype was picked up many times. The library was prepared for alpha chains; this beta chain is a stray read, so its frequency means little. V is TRBV5-1 and J is TRBJ1-3, with D uncertain. This CDR3 contains 14 residues. V was clipped by 2 bases and J by 0 bases, with 6 bases between them. The germline gives CDR1 SGHRS, CDR2 YFSETQ. The CDR3, as DNA: TGCGCCAGCAGCTTTGACGGCTCTGGAAACACCATATATTTT. Protein: CASSFDGSGNTIYF.

This clonotype appeared a few times. The size of this beta chain means little, since it is a stray read in a library made for alpha chains. The chain recombines TRBV20-1 with TRBJ2-3; 10 bases fit TRBD1. V shed 4 bases and J 6 bases; nucleotides not matched to a gene: 4. The CDR3 is made up of 13 amino acids. CDR1 is DFQATT, CDR2 SNEGSKA, per germline (reference sequence). The DNA of the CDR3 is TGCAGTGCTAAGGGACAGGGGCCCGATACGCAGTATTTT. Residues: CSAKGQGPDTQYF.

As regards this clonotype: This beta chain is a stray sequence in a library constructed for alpha chains; its clone size is not meaningful. The gene calls are TRBV12-3 or TRBV12-4 and TRBJ2-7; D is ambiguous. The V and J ends lost 5 bases and 1 base respectively, with 9 bases between them. The CDR3 sequence is 13 residues long. The CDR3 loop reads CASSTALSYEQYF. The DNA of the CDR3 is TGTGCCAGCAGTACAGCGTTATCCTACGAGCAGTACTTC.

This clonotype was counted at least ten times. This beta chain is off target for a library built for alpha chains, so its abundance means little. J is TRBJ1-2 and V is TRBV7-2, with 7 bases identical to TRBD1. Germline lookup yields CDR1 SGHTA and CDR2 FQGNSA. V was pared by 5 bases and J by 3 bases, with 9 bases of the junction left unmatched. This CDR3 has 15 residues. CDR3 region: CASSPQTGLDYGYTF. CDR3 bases: TGTGCCAGCAGCCCACAGACAGGGCTGGACTATGGCTACACCTTC.

Many counts were recorded for this clonotype. Because the library targeted alpha chains, this beta chain is an off-target read whose size means little. The chain has TRBV29-1 and TRBJ2-1, with D perhaps TRBD2 (6 bases). The germline CDR1 and CDR2 sequences are SQVTM and ANQGSEA. Trimming removed 2 bases from V and 5 bases from J, with 19 bases in between. The CDR3 length is 16 residues. The CDR3 DNA follows: TGCAGCGTTGAATTCCCGGGACTCCTCGGGCACAATGAGCAGTTCTTC. As protein: CSVEFPGLLGHNEQFF.

This clonotype was counted ten times or more. Sequence at one end of the junction differs from germline and may be a read error. A library made for alpha chains picked up this beta chain off target, so its size means little. V gene TRBV4-1 combines with J gene TRBJ2-7, with 8 bases aligning to TRBD1. The CDR3 runs 13 residues. Germline CDR1 and CDR2: MGHRA and YSYEKL. CDR3 in DNA: TGCGCCAGCAGCCACGAGGGACAGGCCCATATGTCCTTC. Its translation: CASSHEGQAHMSF.

This clonotype counts as medium-sized. This beta chain is a stray read from a library made for alpha chains; its abundance is not meaningful. CDR3 amino acids: CASSIERTGTNYGYTF. The DNA for the CDR3 is TGTGCCAGTAGTATAGAACGGACAGGGACTAACTATGGCTACACCTTC. The chain recombines TRBV19 with TRBJ1-2, with TRBD1 matching 8 bases. CDR3 length equals 16 residues. V was clipped by 0 bases and J by 0 bases; unmatched bases: 3. From germline, CDR1 is LNHDA and CDR2 SQIVND (reference sequence).